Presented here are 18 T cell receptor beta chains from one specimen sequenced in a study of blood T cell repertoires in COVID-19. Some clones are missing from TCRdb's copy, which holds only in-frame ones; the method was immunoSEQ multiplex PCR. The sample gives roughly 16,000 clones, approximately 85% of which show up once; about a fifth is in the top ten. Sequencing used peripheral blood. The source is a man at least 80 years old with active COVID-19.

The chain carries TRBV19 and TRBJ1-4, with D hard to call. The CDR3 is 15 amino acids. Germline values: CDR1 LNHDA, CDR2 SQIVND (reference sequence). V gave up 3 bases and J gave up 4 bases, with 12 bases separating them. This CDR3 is CASSIAALSNEKLFF. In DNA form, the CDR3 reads TGTGCCAGTAGTATTGCGGCGTTAAGTAATGAAAAACTGTTTTTT.

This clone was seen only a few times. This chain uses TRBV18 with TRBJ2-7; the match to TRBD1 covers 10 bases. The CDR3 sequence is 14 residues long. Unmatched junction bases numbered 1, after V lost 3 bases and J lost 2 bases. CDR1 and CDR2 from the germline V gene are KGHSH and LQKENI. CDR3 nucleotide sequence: TGTGCCAGCTCACCCGGACAGGGGGCCTACGAGCAGTACTTC. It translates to CASSPGQGAYEQYF.

The DNA of the CDR3 is TGTGCCAGTAGGACCGGGATAAACACTGAAGCTTTCTTT. This sequence encodes CASRTGINTEAFF. This chain joins TRBV19 and TRBJ1-1; no definite D call. CDR3 length: 13 amino acids. V dropped 6 bases and J dropped 2 bases, with 10 bases sitting between them. Germline CDR1 reads LNHDA; CDR2 reads SQIVND (reference sequence). Drawing the rest from reference TRBV19 and TRBJ1-1, the complete variable domain is DGGITQSPKYLFRKEGQNVTLSCEQNLNHDAMYWYRQDPGQGLRLIYYSQIVNDFQKGDIAEGYSVSREKKESFPLTVTSAQKNPTAFYLCASRTGINTEAFFGQGTRLTVV.

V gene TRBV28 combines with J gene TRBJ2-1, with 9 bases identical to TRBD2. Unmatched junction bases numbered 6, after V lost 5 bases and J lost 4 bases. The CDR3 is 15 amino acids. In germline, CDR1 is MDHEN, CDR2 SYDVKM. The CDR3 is CASSVAGERYNEQFF. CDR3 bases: TGTGCCAGCAGTGTAGCGGGAGAACGGTACAATGAGCAGTTCTTC.

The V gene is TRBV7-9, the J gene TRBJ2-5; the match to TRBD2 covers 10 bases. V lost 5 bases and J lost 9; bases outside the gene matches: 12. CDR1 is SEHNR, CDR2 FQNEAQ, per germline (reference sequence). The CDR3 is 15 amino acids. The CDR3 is CASSPSGGGLMAQYF. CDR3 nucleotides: TGTGCCAGCAGCCCCAGCGGGGGGGGCTTAATGGCCCAGTACTTC.

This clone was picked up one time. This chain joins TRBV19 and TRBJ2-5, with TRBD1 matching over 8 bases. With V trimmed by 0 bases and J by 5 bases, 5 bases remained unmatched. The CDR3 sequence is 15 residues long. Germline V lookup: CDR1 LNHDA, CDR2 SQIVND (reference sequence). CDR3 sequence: CASSIDRGPLETQYF. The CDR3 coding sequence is TGTGCCAGTAGTATAGACAGGGGGCCGCTGGAGACCCAGTACTTC.

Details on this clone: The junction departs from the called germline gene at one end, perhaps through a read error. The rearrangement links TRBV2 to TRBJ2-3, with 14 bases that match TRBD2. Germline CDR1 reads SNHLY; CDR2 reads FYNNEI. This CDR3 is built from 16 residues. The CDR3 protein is CAGSGTSGSDFDTQYF. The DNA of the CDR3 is TGTGCCGGCAGCGGGACTAGCGGGAGCGATTTTGATACGCAGTATTTT.

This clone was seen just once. The CDR3 protein is CSVEGTRGKETQYF. The CDR3 bases are TGCAGCGTTGAGGGGACTAGGGGAAAAGAGACCCAGTACTTC. This chain connects TRBV29-1 to TRBJ2-5, with TRBD2 matching over 8 bases. This CDR3 spans 14 amino acids. Germline V lookup: CDR1 SQVTM, CDR2 ANQGSEA. With V trimmed by 3 bases and J by 3 bases, 6 bases remained unmatched.

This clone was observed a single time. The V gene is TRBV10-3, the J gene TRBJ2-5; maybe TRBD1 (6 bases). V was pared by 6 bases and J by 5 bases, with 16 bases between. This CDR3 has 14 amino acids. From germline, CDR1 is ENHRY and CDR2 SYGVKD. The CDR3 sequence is CAISETGLTETQYF. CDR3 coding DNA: TGTGCCATCAGCGAGACAGGCTTGACGGAGACCCAGTACTTC.

The CDR3 DNA sequence: TGTGCCAGCACTCTATCGGGGGCTAGCGGGACAGAGACCCAGTACTTC. It specifies CASTLSGASGTETQYF. The chain couples TRBV27 to TRBJ2-5, with 9 nucleotides matching TRBD2. Trimming removed 7 bases from V and 4 bases from J; junction bases left unmatched: 13. Germline CDR1 is MNHEY and CDR2 is SMNVEV (reference sequence). The CDR3 has 16 amino acids.

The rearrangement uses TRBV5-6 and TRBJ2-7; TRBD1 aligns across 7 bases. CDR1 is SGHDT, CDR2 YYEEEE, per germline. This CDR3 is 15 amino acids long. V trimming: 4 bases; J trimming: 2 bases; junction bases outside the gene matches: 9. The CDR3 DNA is TGTGCCAGCAGCCGAGGGACAGCTTTCCCCTACGAGCAGTACTTC. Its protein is CASSRGTAFPYEQYF.

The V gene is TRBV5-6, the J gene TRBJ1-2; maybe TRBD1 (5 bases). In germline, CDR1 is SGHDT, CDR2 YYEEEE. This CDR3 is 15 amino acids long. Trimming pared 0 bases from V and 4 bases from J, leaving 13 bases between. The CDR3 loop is CASSLGPGLTYGYTF. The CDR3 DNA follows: TGTGCCAGCAGCTTGGGCCCGGGACTGACCTATGGCTACACCTTC. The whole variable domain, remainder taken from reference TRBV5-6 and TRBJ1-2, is DAGVTQSPTHLIKTRGQQVTLRCSPKSGHDTVSWYQQALGQGPQFIFQYYEEEERQRGNFPDRFSGHQFPNYSSELNVNALLLGDSALYLCASSLGPGLTYGYTFGSGTRLTVV.

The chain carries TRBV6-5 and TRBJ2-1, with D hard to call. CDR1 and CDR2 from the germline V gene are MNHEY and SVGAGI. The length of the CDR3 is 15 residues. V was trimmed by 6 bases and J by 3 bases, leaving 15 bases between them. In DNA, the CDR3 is TGTGCCAGCAGACAACTAAGAGGAGTCTACAATGAGCAGTTCTTC. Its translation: CASRQLRGVYNEQFF.

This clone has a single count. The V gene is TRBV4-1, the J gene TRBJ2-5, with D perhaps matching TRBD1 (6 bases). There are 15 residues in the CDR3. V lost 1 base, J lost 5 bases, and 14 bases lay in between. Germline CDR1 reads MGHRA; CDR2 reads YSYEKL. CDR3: CASSQVTGRRETQYF. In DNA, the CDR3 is TGCGCCAGCAGCCAAGTTACAGGGCGACGGGAGACCCAGTACTTC.

The CDR3 sequence: CSVEILTEAFF. As DNA, the CDR3 is TGCAGCGTTGAAATTCTAACTGAAGCTTTCTTT. The V and J genes are TRBV29-1 and TRBJ1-1; D gene ambiguous. The length of the CDR3 is 11 residues. The ends were cut back, 2 bases at V and 5 bases at J, with 6 bases in the middle. Germline CDR1 is SQVTM and CDR2 is ANQGSEA.

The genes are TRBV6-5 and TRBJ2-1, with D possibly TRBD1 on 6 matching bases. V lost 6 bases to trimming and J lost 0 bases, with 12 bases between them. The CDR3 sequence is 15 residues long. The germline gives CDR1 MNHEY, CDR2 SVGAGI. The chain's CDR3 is CASSKGVPSYNEQFF. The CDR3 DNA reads TGTGCCAGCAGCAAGGGGGTGCCCTCCTACAATGAGCAGTTCTTC.

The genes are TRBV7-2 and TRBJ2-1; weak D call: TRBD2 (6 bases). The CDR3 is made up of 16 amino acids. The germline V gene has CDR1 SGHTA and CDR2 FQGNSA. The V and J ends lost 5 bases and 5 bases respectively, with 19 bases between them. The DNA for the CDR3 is TGTGCCAGCAGCCTGGGACTCCCCCCCAGCAACAATGAGCAGTTCTTC. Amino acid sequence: CASSLGLPPSNNEQFF.

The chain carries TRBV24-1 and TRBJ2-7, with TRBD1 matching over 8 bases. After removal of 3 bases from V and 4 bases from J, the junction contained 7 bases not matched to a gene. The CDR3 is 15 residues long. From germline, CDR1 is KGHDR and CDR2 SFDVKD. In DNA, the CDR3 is TGTGCCACCAGTGATCGTGCAGGGGGCTCTTACGAGCAGTACTTC. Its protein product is CATSDRAGGSYEQYF.